The 26 T cell receptor beta chains below were found in one sample sequenced in a study of blood T cell repertoires in COVID-19. TCRdb keeps only in-frame clones here, not all; method: immunoSEQ multiplex PCR. The sample lists about 46,000 clones, more than 75% occurring once. The source material was peripheral blood. The receptor source for this set is a human donor in a cohort sampled during active COVID-19.

The rearrangement uses TRBV4-2 and TRBJ1-1; tentative D call: TRBD1 (5 bases). The germline CDR1 and CDR2 sequences are LGHNA and YNFKEQ. CDR3 length: 14 residues. Deletions cut 1 base from V and 4 bases from J, with 10 bases between. For the CDR3, the DNA is TGTGCCAGCAGCCAAGTGGAGGGACCCACTGAAGCTTTCTTT. This codes for CASSQVEGPTEAFF.

The V and J genes are TRBV7-8 and TRBJ2-2; 12 nucleotides agree with TRBD2. Germline V gene data show CDR1 as SGHVS and CDR2 as FQNEAQ. CDR3 length: 16 amino acids. J was trimmed by 7 bases and V by 5 bases; bases with no gene match: 8. The CDR3: CASSRPSGRAVGELFF. CDR3 in DNA: TGTGCCAGCAGCCGGCCTAGCGGGAGGGCCGTCGGGGAGCTGTTTTTT.

V is TRBV7-3 and J is TRBJ2-5; 9 nucleotides align to TRBD2. The CDR3 runs to 14 residues. Germline V gene sequence: CDR1 SGHTA, CDR2 FQGTGA. Trimming cost V 2 bases and J 7 bases; bases outside gene matches: 5. The CDR3 here is CASSLQAAGGTQYF. CDR3 in DNA: TGTGCCAGCAGCTTACAAGCAGCGGGGGGGACCCAGTACTTC.

This clone has only one observation. The chain has TRBV2 and TRBJ1-4; TRBD1 might be the D (6 bases). This CDR3 comprises 16 residues. Germline values: CDR1 SNHLY, CDR2 FYNNEI. V was clipped by 7 bases and J by 4 bases, with 19 bases between them. The CDR3 region has the DNA TGTGCCAGCACCGACGCGGACAGTGTCATTAATGAAAAACTGTTTTTT. Its protein is CASTDADSVINEKLFF.

This clone was found once. The chain uses TRBV5-1 and TRBJ2-3; 10 bases are shared with TRBD2. After removal of 0 bases from V and 6 bases from J, the junction contained 10 bases not matched to a gene. The CDR3 sequence is 17 residues long. Germline V CDR1 and CDR2: SGHRS, YFSETQ. The CDR3 coding sequence is TGCGCCAGCAGCTTGGCTCTAGCGGGAGAAATTGGGGATACGCAGTATTTT. The encoded protein is CASSLALAGEIGDTQYF.

This chain joins TRBV3-1 (or the pseudogene TRBV3-2) and TRBJ2-7; tentatively, D is TRBD2 (6 bases). CDR3 length: 16 residues. Germline assignment: CDR1 LGHDT and CDR2 YNNKEL (reference sequence). V lost 0 bases, J lost 2 bases, and 14 bases lay in between. DNA of the CDR3: TGTGCCAGCAGCCAAGAAGGGGCGGGGTTCACCTACGAGCAGTACTTC. It specifies CASSQEGAGFTYEQYF.

A few counts support this clone. The chain uses TRBV9 and TRBJ2-1; 7 bases agree with TRBD2. Germline CDR1 is SGDLS and CDR2 is YYNGEE. The length of the CDR3 is 17 residues. The trim removed 3 bases at V and 5 bases at J, leaving 14 bases unmatched. The CDR3 DNA reads as TGTGCCAGCAGCGCCCCCCGGGGTGGAGCGGGAAACAATGAGCAGTTCTTC. This sequence encodes CASSAPRGGAGNNEQFF.

The chain carries TRBV19 and TRBJ2-7, with 7 bases lining up with TRBD2. V dropped 7 bases and J dropped 3; count of bases not matched to a gene: 9. Germline CDR1 LNHDA, CDR2 SQIVND (reference sequence). The CDR3 sequence is 14 residues long. This CDR3 is CASTRTGGYYEQYF. CDR3 nucleotides: TGTGCCAGTACTCGGACGGGGGGATACTACGAGCAGTACTTC.

J is TRBJ2-6 and V is TRBV6-1; TRBD1 matches at 10 bases. Trimming took 4 bases from V and 2 from J; bases not matched to a gene: 2. Germline loops: CDR1 MNHNS, CDR2 SASEGT. This CDR3 is 16 amino acids long. The CDR3 loop is CASSATGGTGANVLTF. The CDR3 DNA is TGTGCCAGCAGTGCGACAGGGGGCACTGGGGCCAACGTCCTGACTTTC.

This sequence joins TRBV27 and TRBJ1-2; 10 bases match TRBD1. Unmatched junction bases numbered 10, after V lost 6 bases and J lost 9 bases. The length of the CDR3 is 14 residues. Germline V CDR1 and CDR2: MNHEY, SMNVEV (reference sequence). The CDR3 protein is CASRASRDRGSYTF. DNA of the CDR3: TGTGCCAGCAGGGCCTCGCGGGACAGGGGAAGCTACACCTTC.

The chain joins TRBV2 to TRBJ2-7; 8 bases agree with TRBD1. Germline V gene sequence: CDR1 SNHLY, CDR2 FYNNEI. This CDR3 comprises 13 residues. V gave up 6 bases and J gave up 2 bases; unmatched junction bases: 3. Written as DNA, the CDR3 is TGTGCCAGCAGGATACAGGGGGCCTACGAGCAGTACTTC. As protein: CASRIQGAYEQYF.

V gene TRBV7-8 combines with J gene TRBJ2-7; 14 bases are shared with TRBD2. Trimming removed 4 bases from V and 0 bases from J; junction bases left unmatched: 8. The CDR3 is 18 amino acids. Germline loops: CDR1 SGHVS, CDR2 FQNEAQ. CDR3 sequence: CASSSRTSGRRSSYEQYF. In DNA form, the CDR3 reads TGTGCCAGCAGCTCCCGGACTAGCGGGAGGCGTAGCTCCTACGAGCAGTACTTC. Supplemented by reference TRBV7-8 and TRBJ2-7, the full variable domain reads GAGVSQSPRYKVAKRGQDVALRCDPISGHVSLFWYQQALGQGPEFLTYFQNEAQLDKSGLPSDRFFAERPEGSVSTLKIQRTQQEDSAVYLCASSSRTSGRRSSYEQYFGPGTRLTVT.

The chain combines TRBV5-5 with TRBJ1-2, with TRBD1 matching over 7 bases. The CDR3 spans 16 residues. The germline V gene encodes CDR1 SGHKS and CDR2 YYEKEE (reference sequence). Trimming removed 4 bases from V and 1 base from J; junction bases left unmatched: 10. CDR3 DNA: TGTGCCAGCAGCCGGACAAGACAGGGCGGTAACTATGGCTACACCTTC. Residues: CASSRTRQGGNYGYTF.

V gene TRBV3-1 (or the pseudogene TRBV3-2) combines with J gene TRBJ2-4; 8 positions match TRBD2. CDR1 and CDR2 from the germline V gene are LGHDT and YNNKEL (reference sequence). Losses at the gene ends were 4 bases for V and 4 bases for J; bases not matched to a gene: 6. The CDR3 is 15 residues long. This chain's CDR3 is CASSPAAGVKNIQYF. In DNA, the CDR3 is TGTGCCAGCAGCCCCGCAGCGGGGGTTAAAAACATTCAGTACTTC.

This chain links TRBV2 with TRBJ2-1; D is possibly TRBD2 (6 bases). The V and J ends lost 8 bases and 7 bases respectively, with 15 bases between them. The CDR3 has 13 amino acids. Germline V CDR1 and CDR2: SNHLY, FYNNEI. The CDR3 DNA sequence: TGTGCCAGCGGAGGGACCCGAAGGAATGAGCAGTTCTTC. Its protein product is CASGGTRRNEQFF.

This chain uses TRBV6-5 with TRBJ1-1; D call uncertain. Trimming stripped 5 bases from V and 1 base from J, with 14 bases between. The CDR3 has 15 amino acids. From germline, CDR1 is MNHEY and CDR2 SVGAGI. The CDR3, as DNA: TGTGCCAGCAGTCGACAAGAGGGAACGAACACTGAAGCTTTCTTT. It codes for CASSRQEGTNTEAFF.

This clone was found a few times. The chain is built from TRBV9 and TRBJ1-5, with a weak D call TRBD1 (6 bases). V lost 4 bases, J lost 6 bases, and 17 bases lay in between. Germline values: CDR1 SGDLS, CDR2 YYNGEE. This CDR3 is built from 15 residues. The CDR3 loop is CASSRGIESPQPQHF. CDR3 DNA sequence: TGTGCCAGCAGCAGGGGGATAGAGAGCCCTCAGCCCCAGCATTTT.

This chain connects TRBV19 to TRBJ2-1, with D uncertain. The V gene lost 7 bases and the J gene lost 0 bases, with 10 bases spanning the gap. CDR3 length equals 14 residues. Germline V gene sequence: CDR1 LNHDA, CDR2 SQIVND (reference sequence). In DNA, the CDR3 is TGTGCCAGTAACGTCAAGAGCTCCTACAATGAGCAGTTCTTC. It translates to CASNVKSSYNEQFF.

This clone has more than one count but fewer than ten. The gene calls are TRBV28 and TRBJ2-7; 10 bases are a match to TRBD2. Germline V CDR1 and CDR2: MDHEN, SYDVKM. V lost 2 bases and J lost 0; bases outside the gene matches: 1. This CDR3 has 15 residues. CDR3 region: CASSLVAGGSYEQYF. DNA of the CDR3: TGTGCCAGCAGTTTAGTAGCGGGAGGCTCCTACGAGCAGTACTTC. Full variable domain (outside the CDR3, taken from reference TRBV28 and TRBJ2-7): DVKVTQSSRYLVKRTGEKVFLECVQDMDHENMFWYRQDPGLGLRLIYFSYDVKMKEKGDIPEGYSVSREKKERFSLILESASTNQTSMYLCASSLVAGGSYEQYFGPGTRLTVT.

This chain joins TRBV7-9 and TRBJ2-3, with TRBD2 identical over 10 bases. The CDR3 consists of 16 residues. Germline loops: CDR1 SEHNR, CDR2 FQNEAQ (reference sequence). V dropped 2 bases and J dropped 2; count of bases not matched to a gene: 4. The CDR3 sequence: CASSLRLAGATDTQYF. The CDR3 coding sequence is TGTGCCAGCAGCTTAAGGCTAGCGGGAGCCACAGATACGCAGTATTTT.

This rearrangement joins TRBV7-2 to TRBJ2-5; 11 nucleotides match TRBD2. Trimming removed 0 bases from V and 2 bases from J; junction bases left unmatched: 5. Germline V lookup: CDR1 SGHTA, CDR2 FQGNSA. CDR3 length equals 17 residues. The CDR3 sequence: CASSLAGLAGGQETQYF. In DNA, the CDR3 is TGTGCCAGCAGCTTAGCGGGTCTAGCGGGGGGACAAGAGACCCAGTACTTC. The full variable domain, with the rest looked up from reference TRBV7-2 and TRBJ2-5, is GAGVSQSPSNKVTEKGKDVELRCDPISGHTALYWYRQSLGQGLEFLIYFQGNSAPDKSGLPSDRFSAERTGGSVSTLTIQRTQQEDSAVYLCASSLAGLAGGQETQYFGPGTRLLVL.

The CDR3 nucleotides read TGTGCCAGCAGACCGGGACAGAATCAGCCCCAGCATTTT. This gives the protein CASRPGQNQPQHF. The genes are TRBV12-3 or TRBV12-4 and TRBJ1-5; 7 bases match TRBD1. V lost 6 bases to trimming and J lost 4 bases; unmatched junction nucleotides: 3. CDR3 length: 13 amino acids.

This clone was counted only a few times. The CDR3 DNA reads as TGTGCCAGCAGCGCCAGTGGGGACAGGGGGCGTGCTGGGGCCAACGTCCTGACTTTC. Residues: CASSASGDRGRAGANVLTF. This chain uses TRBV9 with TRBJ2-6, with TRBD1 identical over 12 bases. After removal of 3 bases from V and 2 bases from J, the junction contained 9 bases not matched to a gene. CDR1 SGDLS and CDR2 YYNGEE come from the germline V gene. The length of the CDR3 is 19 residues.

This chain uses TRBV5-1 with TRBJ2-3; the D gene is possibly TRBD2 (6 bases). The germline V gene encodes CDR1 SGHRS and CDR2 YFSETQ. Trimming removed 4 bases at V and 4 bases at J, with 13 bases between. The CDR3 runs 14 residues. Here the CDR3 reads CASSPGGGPDTQYF. The DNA for the CDR3 is TGCGCCAGCAGCCCCGGGGGTGGACCAGATACGCAGTATTTT. Full variable domain (rest looked up from reference TRBV5-1 and TRBJ2-3): KAGVTQTPRYLIKTRGQQVTLSCSPISGHRSVSWYQQTPGQGLQFLFEYFSETQRNKGNFPGRFSGRQFSNSRSEMNVSTLELGDSALYLCASSPGGGPDTQYFGPGTRLTVL.

The gene calls are TRBV7-9 and TRBJ2-7; TRBD1 agrees at 7 bases. There are 16 residues in the CDR3. Germline V lookup: CDR1 SEHNR, CDR2 FQNEAQ (reference sequence). The V and J ends lost 0 bases and 1 base, in that order; junction bases with no gene match: 6. DNA for the CDR3: TGTGCCAGCAGCTTAGCCCTCCGGGACAGTTCCTACGAGCAGTACTTC. It encodes CASSLALRDSSYEQYF.

The chain links TRBV9 to TRBJ1-2; TRBD1 aligns across 8 bases. V lost 3 bases, J lost 7 bases, and 5 bases stayed unmatched. Germline CDR1 reads SGDLS; CDR2 reads YYNGEE. The CDR3 totals 13 residues. The CDR3 loop is CASSAQGAGGYTF. CDR3 in DNA: TGTGCCAGCAGCGCGCAGGGGGCTGGTGGCTACACCTTC.